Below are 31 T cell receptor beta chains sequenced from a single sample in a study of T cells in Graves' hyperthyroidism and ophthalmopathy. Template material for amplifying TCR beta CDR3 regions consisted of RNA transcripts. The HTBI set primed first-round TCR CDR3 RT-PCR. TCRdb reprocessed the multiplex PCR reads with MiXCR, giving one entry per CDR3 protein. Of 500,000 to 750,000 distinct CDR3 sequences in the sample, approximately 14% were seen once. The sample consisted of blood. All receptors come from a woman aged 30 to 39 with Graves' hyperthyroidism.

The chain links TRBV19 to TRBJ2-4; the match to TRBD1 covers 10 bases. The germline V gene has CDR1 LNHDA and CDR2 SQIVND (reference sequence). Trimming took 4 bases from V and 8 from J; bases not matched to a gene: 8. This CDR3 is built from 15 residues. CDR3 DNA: TGTGCCAGTAGTACGTCCGGGACAGGGGTGGACATTCAGTACTTC. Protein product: CASSTSGTGVDIQYF.

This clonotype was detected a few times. The CDR3 loop is CASSYLLGEQYF. In DNA, the CDR3 is TGTGCCAGCAGTTACCTCCTTGGTGAGCAGTACTTC. The chain joins TRBV6-6 to TRBJ2-7; D is unresolved. Germline loops: CDR1 MNHNY, CDR2 SVGAGI (reference sequence). The CDR3 covers 12 residues. V lost 2 bases and J lost 7, with 9 bases in between.

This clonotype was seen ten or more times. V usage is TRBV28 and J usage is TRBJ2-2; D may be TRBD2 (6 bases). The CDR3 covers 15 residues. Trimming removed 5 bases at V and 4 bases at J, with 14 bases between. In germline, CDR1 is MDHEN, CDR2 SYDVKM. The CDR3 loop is CASSGLASVTGELFF. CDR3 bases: TGTGCCAGCAGTGGTTTGGCTAGCGTCACCGGGGAGCTGTTTTTT. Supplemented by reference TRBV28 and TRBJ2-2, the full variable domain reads DVKVTQSSRYLVKRTGEKVFLECVQDMDHENMFWYRQDPGLGLRLIYFSYDVKMKEKGDIPEGYSVSREKKERFSLILESASTNQTSMYLCASSGLASVTGELFFGEGSRLTVL.

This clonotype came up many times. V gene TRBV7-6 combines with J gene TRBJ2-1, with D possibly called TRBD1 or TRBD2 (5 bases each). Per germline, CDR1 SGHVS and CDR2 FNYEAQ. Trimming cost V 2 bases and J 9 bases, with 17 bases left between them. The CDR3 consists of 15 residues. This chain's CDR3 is CASSLPTGPPSEQFF. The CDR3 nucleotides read TGTGCCAGCAGCTTACCCACGGGGCCCCCAAGTGAGCAGTTCTTC.

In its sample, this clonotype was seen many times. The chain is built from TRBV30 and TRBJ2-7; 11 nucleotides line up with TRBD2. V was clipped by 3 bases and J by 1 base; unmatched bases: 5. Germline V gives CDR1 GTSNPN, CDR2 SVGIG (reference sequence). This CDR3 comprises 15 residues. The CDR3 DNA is TGTGCCTGGAGGATGGGACTAGCGGCTTCCTACGAGCAGTACTTC. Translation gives CAWRMGLAASYEQYF.

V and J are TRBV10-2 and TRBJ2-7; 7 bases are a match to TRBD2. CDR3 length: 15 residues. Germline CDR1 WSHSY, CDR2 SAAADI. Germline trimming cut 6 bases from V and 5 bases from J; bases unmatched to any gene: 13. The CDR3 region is CASRTSGTILHEQYF. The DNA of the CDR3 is TGCGCCAGCAGGACTTCCGGGACTATCCTCCACGAGCAGTACTTC.

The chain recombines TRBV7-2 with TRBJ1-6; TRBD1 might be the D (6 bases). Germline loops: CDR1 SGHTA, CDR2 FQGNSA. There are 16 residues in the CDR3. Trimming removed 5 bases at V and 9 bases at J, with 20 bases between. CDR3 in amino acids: CASSTGDRRGGSPLHF. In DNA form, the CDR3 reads TGTGCCAGCAGCACGGGCGACAGGAGGGGAGGTTCACCCCTCCACTTT. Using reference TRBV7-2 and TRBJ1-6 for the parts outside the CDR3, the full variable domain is GAGVSQSPSNKVTEKGKDVELRCDPISGHTALYWYRQSLGQGLEFLIYFQGNSAPDKSGLPSDRFSAERTGGSVSTLTIQRTQQEDSAVYLCASSTGDRRGGSPLHFGNGTRLTVT.

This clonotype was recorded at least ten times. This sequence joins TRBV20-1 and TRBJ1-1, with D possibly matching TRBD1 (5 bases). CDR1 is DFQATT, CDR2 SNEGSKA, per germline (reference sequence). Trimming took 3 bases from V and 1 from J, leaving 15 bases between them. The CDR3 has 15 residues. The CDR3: CSARGPGQPNTEAFF. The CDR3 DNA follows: TGCAGTGCTAGGGGGCCAGGGCAGCCGAACACTGAAGCTTTCTTT.

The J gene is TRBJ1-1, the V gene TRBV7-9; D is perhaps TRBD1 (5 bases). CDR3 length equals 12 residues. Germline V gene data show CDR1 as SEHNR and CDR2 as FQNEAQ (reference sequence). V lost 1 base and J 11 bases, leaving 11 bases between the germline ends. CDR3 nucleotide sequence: TGTGCCAGCAGCTTAGGTGATAGGGACGCTTTCTTT. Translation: CASSLGDRDAFF.

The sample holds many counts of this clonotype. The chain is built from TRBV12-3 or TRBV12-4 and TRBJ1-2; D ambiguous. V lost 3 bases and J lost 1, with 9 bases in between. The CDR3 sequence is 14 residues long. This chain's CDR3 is CASSLRNHNYGYTF. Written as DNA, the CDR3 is TGTGCCAGCAGTTTGCGCAACCATAACTATGGCTACACCTTC.

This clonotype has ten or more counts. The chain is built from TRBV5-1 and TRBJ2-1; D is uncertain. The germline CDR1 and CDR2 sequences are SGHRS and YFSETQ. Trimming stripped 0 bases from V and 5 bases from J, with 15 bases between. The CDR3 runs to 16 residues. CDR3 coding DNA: TGCGCCAGCAGCTTGGAAGGGTTTGGGAATCACAATGAGCAGTTCTTC. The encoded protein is CASSLEGFGNHNEQFF.

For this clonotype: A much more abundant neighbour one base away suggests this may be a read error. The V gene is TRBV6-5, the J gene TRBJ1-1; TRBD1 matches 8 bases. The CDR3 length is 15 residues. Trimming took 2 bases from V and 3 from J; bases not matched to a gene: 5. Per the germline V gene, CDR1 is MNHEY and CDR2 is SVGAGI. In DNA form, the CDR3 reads TGTGCCAGCAGTTACGTGACAGGGGTAGACACTGAAGCTTTCTTT. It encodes CASSYVTGVDTEAFF.

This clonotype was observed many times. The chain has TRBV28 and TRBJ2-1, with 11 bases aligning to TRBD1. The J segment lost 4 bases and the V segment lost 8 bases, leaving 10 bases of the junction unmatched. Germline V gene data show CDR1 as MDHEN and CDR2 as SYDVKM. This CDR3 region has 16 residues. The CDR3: CASPASGDRGYNEQFF. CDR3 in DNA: TGTGCCAGCCCAGCCTCAGGGGACAGGGGGTACAATGAGCAGTTCTTC.

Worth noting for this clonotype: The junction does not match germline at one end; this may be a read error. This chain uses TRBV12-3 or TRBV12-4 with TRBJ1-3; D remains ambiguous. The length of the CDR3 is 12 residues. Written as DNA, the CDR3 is TGTGCCAGCAGTTTATTTGGAAGCACCATATATTTT. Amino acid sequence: CASSLFGSTIYF.

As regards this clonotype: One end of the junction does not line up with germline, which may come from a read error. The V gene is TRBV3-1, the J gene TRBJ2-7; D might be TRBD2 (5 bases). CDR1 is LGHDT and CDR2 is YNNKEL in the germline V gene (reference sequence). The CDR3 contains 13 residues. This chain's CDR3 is CASSPGLAYGQYF. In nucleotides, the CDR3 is TGTGCCAGCAGCCCCGGACTCGCCTACGGGCAGTACTTC.

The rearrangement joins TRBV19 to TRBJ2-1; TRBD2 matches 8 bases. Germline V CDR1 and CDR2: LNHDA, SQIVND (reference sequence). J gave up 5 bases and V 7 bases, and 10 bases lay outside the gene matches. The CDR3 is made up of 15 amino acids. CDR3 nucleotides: TGTGCCAGTACCGACGGGGGGGGAGATCACAATGAGCAGTTCTTC. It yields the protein CASTDGGGDHNEQFF.

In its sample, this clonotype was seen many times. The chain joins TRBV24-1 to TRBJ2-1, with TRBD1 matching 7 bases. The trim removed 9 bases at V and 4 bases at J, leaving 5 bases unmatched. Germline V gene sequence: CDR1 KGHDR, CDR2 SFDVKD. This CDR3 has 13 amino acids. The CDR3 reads CATRDSPYNEQFF. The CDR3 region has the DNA TGTGCCACCCGGGACAGTCCTTACAATGAGCAGTTCTTC.

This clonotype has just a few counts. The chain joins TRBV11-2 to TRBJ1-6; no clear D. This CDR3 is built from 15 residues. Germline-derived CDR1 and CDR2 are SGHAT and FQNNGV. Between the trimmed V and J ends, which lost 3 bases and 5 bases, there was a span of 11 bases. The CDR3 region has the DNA TGTGCCAGCAGCTTCGGACCGGTCCATAATTCACCCCTCCACTTT. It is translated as CASSFGPVHNSPLHF.

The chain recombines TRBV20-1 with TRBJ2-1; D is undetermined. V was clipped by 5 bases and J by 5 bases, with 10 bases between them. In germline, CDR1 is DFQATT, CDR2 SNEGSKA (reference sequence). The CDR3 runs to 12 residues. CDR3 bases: TGCAGTGCTCCCGTACTTGACAATGAGCAGTTCTTC. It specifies CSAPVLDNEQFF.

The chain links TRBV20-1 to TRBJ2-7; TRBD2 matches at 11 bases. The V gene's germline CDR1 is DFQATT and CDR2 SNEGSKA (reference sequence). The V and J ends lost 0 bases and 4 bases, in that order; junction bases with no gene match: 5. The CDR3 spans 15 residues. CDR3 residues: CSARDSGRESYEQYF. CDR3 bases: TGCAGTGCTAGAGATAGCGGGAGGGAATCGTACGAGCAGTACTTC.

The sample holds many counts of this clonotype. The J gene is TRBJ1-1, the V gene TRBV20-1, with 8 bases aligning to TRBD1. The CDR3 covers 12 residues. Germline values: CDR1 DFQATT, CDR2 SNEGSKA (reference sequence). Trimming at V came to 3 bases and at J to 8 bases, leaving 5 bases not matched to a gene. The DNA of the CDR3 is TGCAGTGCTAGGGTGGACAGGGTAGAAGCTTTCTTT. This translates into CSARVDRVEAFF.

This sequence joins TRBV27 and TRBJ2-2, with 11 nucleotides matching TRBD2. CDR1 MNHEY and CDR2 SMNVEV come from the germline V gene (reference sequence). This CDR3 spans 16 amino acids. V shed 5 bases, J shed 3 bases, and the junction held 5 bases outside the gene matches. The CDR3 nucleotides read TGTGCCAGCAGTACAACTAGCGGGAGCTACACCGGGGAGCTGTTTTTT. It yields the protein CASSTTSGSYTGELFF.

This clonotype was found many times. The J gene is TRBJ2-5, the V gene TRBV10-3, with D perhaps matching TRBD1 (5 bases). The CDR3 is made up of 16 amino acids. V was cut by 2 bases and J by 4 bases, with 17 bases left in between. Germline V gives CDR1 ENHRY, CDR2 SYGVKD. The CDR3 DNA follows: TGTGCCATCAGTGAGCGGGCAGGGATTGTCCCAGAGACCCAGTACTTC. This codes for CAISERAGIVPETQYF.

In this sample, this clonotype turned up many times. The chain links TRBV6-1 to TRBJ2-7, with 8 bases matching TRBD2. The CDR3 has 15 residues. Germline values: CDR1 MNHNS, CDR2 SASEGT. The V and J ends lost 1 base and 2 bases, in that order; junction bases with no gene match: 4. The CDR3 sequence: CASSEGGAGAYEQYF. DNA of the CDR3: TGTGCCAGCAGTGAAGGAGGAGCGGGAGCCTACGAGCAGTACTTC.

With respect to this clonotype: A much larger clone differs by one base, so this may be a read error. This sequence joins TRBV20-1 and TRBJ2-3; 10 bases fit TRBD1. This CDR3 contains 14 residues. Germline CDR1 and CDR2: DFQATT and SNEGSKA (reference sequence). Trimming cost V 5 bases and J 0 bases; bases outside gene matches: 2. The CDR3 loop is CSAQGQGSTDTQYF. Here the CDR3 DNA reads TGCAGTGCTCAGGGACAGGGGAGCACAGATACGCAGTATTTT.

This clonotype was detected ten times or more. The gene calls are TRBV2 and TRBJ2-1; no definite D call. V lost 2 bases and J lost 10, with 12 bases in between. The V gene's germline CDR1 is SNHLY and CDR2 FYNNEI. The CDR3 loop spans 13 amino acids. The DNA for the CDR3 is TGTGCCAGCAGTGAAAGGCCAGCCGGGGAGCAGTTCTTC. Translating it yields CASSERPAGEQFF.

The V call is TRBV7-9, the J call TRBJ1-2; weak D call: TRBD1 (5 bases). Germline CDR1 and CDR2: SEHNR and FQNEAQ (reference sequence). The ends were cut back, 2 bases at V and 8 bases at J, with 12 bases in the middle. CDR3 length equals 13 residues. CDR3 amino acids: CASSLPGGRGYTF. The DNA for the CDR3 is TGTGCCAGCAGCTTACCGGGGGGAAGAGGCTACACCTTC.

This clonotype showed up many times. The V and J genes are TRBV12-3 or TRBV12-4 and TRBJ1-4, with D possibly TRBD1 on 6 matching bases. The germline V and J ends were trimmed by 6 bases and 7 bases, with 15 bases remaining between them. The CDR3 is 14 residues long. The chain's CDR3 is CASSYAQGSEKLFF. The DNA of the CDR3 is TGTGCCAGCAGCTATGCACAGGGCTCTGAAAAACTGTTTTTT.

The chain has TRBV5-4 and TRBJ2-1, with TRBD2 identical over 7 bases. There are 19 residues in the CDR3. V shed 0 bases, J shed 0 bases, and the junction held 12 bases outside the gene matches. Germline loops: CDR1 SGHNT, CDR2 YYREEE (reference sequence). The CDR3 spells CASSLAVDWRGSSYNEQFF. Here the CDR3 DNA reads TGTGCCAGCAGCTTGGCGGTGGATTGGCGGGGGAGCTCCTACAATGAGCAGTTCTTC.

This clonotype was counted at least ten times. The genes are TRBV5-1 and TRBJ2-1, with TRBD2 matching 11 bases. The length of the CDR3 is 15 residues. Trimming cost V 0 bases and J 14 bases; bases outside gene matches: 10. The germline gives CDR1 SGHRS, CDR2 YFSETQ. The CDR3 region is CASSLELAGAFGEFF. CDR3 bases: TGCGCCAGCAGCTTGGAACTAGCGGGAGCCTTTGGCGAGTTCTTC.

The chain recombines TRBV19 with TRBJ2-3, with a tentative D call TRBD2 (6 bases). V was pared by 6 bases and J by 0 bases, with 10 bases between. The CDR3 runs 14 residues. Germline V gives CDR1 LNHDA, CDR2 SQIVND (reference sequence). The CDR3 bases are TGTGCCAGTAGGGGGACTGATAGCACAGATACGCAGTATTTT. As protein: CASRGTDSTDTQYF.